This TCR beta chain was identified during a study of blood T cell repertoires in COVID-19. Study context: PBMCs, B-cell-depleted T cells, or T cells were the source of the cDNA or gDNA that made up the material.

As handled by the study authors: By means of reference gene primer amplification, nucleated cell counts were estimated. The method was immunoSEQ multiplex PCR; TCRdb's version includes in-frame clones alone and lacks a portion of them. V, J and clone size are those of that table, while D and trimming were read from the DNA. The sample has under 250,000 clones; approximately 84% are singletons. Per germline, CDR1 MGHRA and CDR2 YSYEKL. The CDR3 runs 16 residues. V shed 2 bases, J shed 2 bases, and the junction held 8 bases outside the gene matches. The chain links TRBV4-1 to TRBJ2-5, with 7 bases aligning to TRBD1. The sequencing input was peripheral blood. The sequence came from a woman aged 60-75 years with acute or convalescent COVID-19. The CDR3 bases are TGCGCCAGCAGCCAAAACCCAGACAGGGAGCAAGAGACCCAGTACTTC. Translation: CASSQNPDREQETQYF.